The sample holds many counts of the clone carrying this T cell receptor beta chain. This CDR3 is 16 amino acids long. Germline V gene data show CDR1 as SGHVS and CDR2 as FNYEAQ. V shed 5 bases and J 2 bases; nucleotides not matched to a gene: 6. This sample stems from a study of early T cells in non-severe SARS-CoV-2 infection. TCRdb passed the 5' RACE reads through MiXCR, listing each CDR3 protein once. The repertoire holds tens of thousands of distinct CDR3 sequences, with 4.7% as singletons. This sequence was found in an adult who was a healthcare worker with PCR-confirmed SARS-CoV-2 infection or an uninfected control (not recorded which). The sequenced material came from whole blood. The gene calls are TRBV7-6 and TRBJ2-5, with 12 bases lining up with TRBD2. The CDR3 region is CASSPRLAGEQETQYF. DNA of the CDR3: TGTGCCAGCAGCCCAAGACTAGCGGGAGAGCAAGAGACCCAGTACTTC.